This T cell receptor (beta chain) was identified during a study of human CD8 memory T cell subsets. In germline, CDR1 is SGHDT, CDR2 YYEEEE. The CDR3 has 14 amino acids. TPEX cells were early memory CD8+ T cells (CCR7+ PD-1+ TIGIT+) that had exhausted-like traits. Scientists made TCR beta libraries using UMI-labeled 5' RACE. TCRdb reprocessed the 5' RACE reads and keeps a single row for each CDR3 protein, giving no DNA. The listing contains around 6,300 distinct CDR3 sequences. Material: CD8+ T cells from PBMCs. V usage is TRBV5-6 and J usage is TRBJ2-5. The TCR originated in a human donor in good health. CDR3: CASRAGRNQETQYF. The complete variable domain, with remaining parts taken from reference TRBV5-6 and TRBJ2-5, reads DAGVTQSPTHLIKTRGQQVTLRCSPKSGHDTVSWYQQALGQGPQFIFQYYEEEERQRGNFPDRFSGHQFPNYSSELNVNALLLGDSALYLCASRAGRNQETQYFGPGTRLLVL.